The 2 T cell receptor beta chains listed next were all sequenced from one sample in a study of naive and memory T cell subsets. Four PCR rounds used nested alpha and beta constant region primers plus the SP2 primer. TCRdb passed the 5' RACE reads through MiXCR, listing each CDR3 protein once. The sample lists 45,000 to 55,000 distinct CDR3 sequences, about 4.5% seen once, with around 0.84% in the top ten. An oligonucleotide containing a UMI was ligated to the 3' end of TCR cDNA. The source of these receptors is a female donor in good health.

This clonotype was picked up many times. The chain couples TRBV20-1 to TRBJ2-7; D may be TRBD1 (6 bases). Per the germline V gene, CDR1 is DFQATT and CDR2 is SNEGSKA (reference sequence). Trimming took 1 base from V and 1 from J, leaving 8 bases between them. This CDR3 is 13 amino acids long. The CDR3 sequence is CSARGDTSYEQYF. The CDR3 DNA sequence: TGCAGTGCTAGAGGGGACACATCCTACGAGCAGTACTTC.

This clonotype has a count of ten or more. The V and J genes are TRBV18 and TRBJ2-1; maybe TRBD2 (6 bases). The CDR3 is 13 amino acids. CDR1 and CDR2 (germline): KGHSH, LQKENI. V shed 3 bases and J shed 5 bases, with 8 bases lying between them. The CDR3 DNA sequence: TGTGCCAGCTCACCCGGGACTCACAATGAGCAGTTCTTC. Its protein product is CASSPGTHNEQFF.